These T cell receptor beta chains were read from a single sample in a study of T cell responses to AZD1222 COVID-19 vaccine. Sequencing was performed with immunoSEQ multiplex PCR; in TCRdb, only in-frame clones are kept and a portion is missing. The profile shows 110,000 to 150,000 clones, 80% to 90% of them singletons. The material sequenced was peripheral blood, taken on day 0 of AZD1222 vaccination. These TCRs come from an adult in good health. Both conserved end residues are trimmed from each CDR3. Only some rows state a clone size, as once, few, many or a class for expanded clones.

v_call clone_size cdr3_aa
TRBV4-3 . ASSQERQTGVAGELF
TRBV18 once ASSPQGVGGPNTEAF
TRBV27 . ASSTQTGTGYTGELF
TRBV15 . ATQDRETDTQY
TRBV3-1/TRBV3-2 . ATSLTSGVNEQF
TRBV28 few ASIGASGAYNEQF
TRBV9 . ASSGPGTALNTEAF
TRBV20-1 . SASASGTSSEQY
TRBV6-5 . ASSDRGNTEAF
TRBV18 . ASSPQGDTEAF
TRBV11-1 . ASSLSGNSPLH
TRBV24-1 . ATSDWGGGANTGELF
TRBV10-3 . AISESAAGLRNTEAF
TRBV7-2 . ASSRTSGAFETQY
TRBV5-5 . ASSLVGQPQH
TRBV28 . ASSSNTGELF
TRBV4-1 . ASSLKGPTGVEQY
TRBV19 . ASTDSIGNGYT
TRBV28 . ASSLPGHGHSGANVLT
TRBV28 . ASSQQGNSPLH
TRBV5-1 . ASSLGPGQGGATNEKLF